Listed here are 29 T cell receptor beta chains from one sample, sequenced in a study of T-cell memory formation after mild COVID-19. TCRdb re-derived calls from the 5' RACE reads in MiXCR, one entry per CDR3 protein. Of roughly 99,000 distinct CDR3 sequences in the sample, approximately 14% were seen once. The source material was PBMCs or a T cell subset sorted from them (not recorded which). These receptor sequences come from a man aged 18-30 years who had mild COVID-19 (a few samples of this study predate the infection). Cell type and time point are not known.

The gene calls are TRBV27 and TRBJ1-2, with 7 bases fitting TRBD1. The CDR3 runs to 17 residues. Trimming cost V 6 bases and J 0 bases; bases outside gene matches: 13. In germline, CDR1 is MNHEY, CDR2 SMNVEV (reference sequence). The CDR3 sequence: CASSQLGGQQSNYGYTF. CDR3 DNA: TGTGCCAGCAGCCAATTAGGGGGACAGCAATCTAACTATGGCTACACCTTC.

This sequence joins TRBV7-9 and TRBJ2-7; D gene uncertain. Germline-derived CDR1 and CDR2 are SEHNR and FQNEAQ (reference sequence). This CDR3 spans 13 amino acids. Trimming stripped 1 base from V and 6 bases from J, with 10 bases between. CDR3 sequence (DNA): TGTGCCAGCAGCTTAGGCGGCAGGCCCGAGCAGTACTTC. Its translation: CASSLGGRPEQYF. The variable domain in full, completed from reference TRBV7-9 and TRBJ2-7, reads DTGVSQNPRHKITKRGQNVTFRCDPISEHNRLYWYRQTLGQGPEFLTYFQNEAQLEKSRLLSDRFSAERPKGSFSTLEIQRTEQGDSAMYLCASSLGGRPEQYFGPGTRLTVT.

The table lists this clonotype with a few counts. The chain employs TRBV5-1 and TRBJ1-2; no firm D call. Trimming pared 3 bases from V and 1 base from J, leaving 19 bases between. This CDR3 comprises 17 residues. CDR1 SGHRS and CDR2 YFSETQ come from the germline V gene. The CDR3 loop reads CASSSVETGLNNYGYTF. For the CDR3, the DNA is TGCGCCAGCAGCTCAGTCGAGACTGGACTAAATAACTATGGCTACACCTTC.

The rearrangement joins TRBV6-6 to TRBJ1-5; 8 bases fit TRBD1. The CDR3 runs to 17 residues. Germline CDR1 reads MNHNY; CDR2 reads SVGAGI (reference sequence). The V segment lost 6 bases and the J segment 0 bases; nucleotides outside the gene matches: 10. CDR3 amino acids: CASSPSRGLYSNQPQHF. The CDR3 DNA reads as TGTGCCAGCAGCCCATCCAGGGGGCTCTATAGCAATCAGCCCCAGCATTTT.

This chain joins TRBV3-1 and TRBJ1-5; the D is unclear. This CDR3 region has 15 residues. Trimming removed 4 bases from V and 2 bases from J, with 12 bases in between. Germline lookup yields CDR1 LGHDT and CDR2 YNNKEL (reference sequence). CDR3 sequence reads: CASSRGDGGNQPQHF. In nucleotides, the CDR3 is TGTGCCAGCAGCCGAGGCGATGGGGGCAATCAGCCCCAGCATTTT.

This clonotype has only a few counts. The chain combines TRBV19 with TRBJ2-1; D ambiguous. V lost 1 base and J 8 bases, leaving 12 bases between the germline ends. Germline-derived CDR1 and CDR2 are LNHDA and SQIVND (reference sequence). The CDR3 runs to 14 residues. The CDR3 is CASSIGSVRDEQFF. The CDR3 coding sequence is TGTGCCAGTAGTATAGGGAGCGTTCGCGATGAGCAGTTCTTC.

By proportion, this clonotype is large. The chain joins TRBV7-6 to TRBJ2-7; D not resolved. CDR1 SGHVS and CDR2 FNYEAQ come from the germline V gene. V was trimmed by 5 bases and J by 3 bases, leaving 5 bases between them. The CDR3 runs 11 residues. DNA for the CDR3: TGTGCCAGCAGCCCCGGCTACGAGCAGTACTTC. It encodes CASSPGYEQYF.

V gene TRBV7-2 combines with J gene TRBJ2-7; D tentatively fits TRBD1 or TRBD2 (5 bases each). In germline, CDR1 is SGHTA, CDR2 FQGNSA. This CDR3 has 14 amino acids. Trimming cost V 1 base and J 3 bases, with 10 bases left between them. This chain's CDR3 is CASSLEWGNYEQYF. In DNA, the CDR3 is TGTGCCAGCAGCTTAGAGTGGGGGAACTACGAGCAGTACTTC.

This clonotype was seen repeatedly, ten times or more. The chain links TRBV3-1 to TRBJ2-7, with D maybe TRBD2 (6 bases). CDR1 is LGHDT and CDR2 is YNNKEL in the germline V gene (reference sequence). The CDR3 covers 13 residues. V lost 4 bases to trimming and J lost 4 bases, with 11 bases between them. This chain's CDR3 is CASSLGGRYEQYF. For the CDR3, the DNA is TGTGCCAGCAGCCTTGGGGGGAGGTACGAGCAGTACTTC.

This chain uses TRBV9 with TRBJ2-3; D possibly corresponds to TRBD2 (5 bases). The CDR3 contains 13 residues. Germline CDR1 reads SGDLS; CDR2 reads YYNGEE. V dropped 3 bases and J dropped 4 bases, with 9 bases sitting between them. The CDR3 loop is CASSATRADTQYF. The CDR3 nucleotides are TGTGCCAGCAGCGCCACGAGGGCAGATACGCAGTATTTT.

CDR3 nucleotides: TGTGCCAGCTCAGTAGGCGGGACAATAAATGAGCAGTTCTTC. It is translated as CASSVGGTINEQFF. The chain has TRBV18 and TRBJ2-1, with D perhaps given as TRBD1 or TRBD2 (6 bases each). Germline CDR1 reads KGHSH; CDR2 reads LQKENI. V was cut by 5 bases and J by 7 bases, with 15 bases left in between. The CDR3 has 14 residues.

The J gene is TRBJ1-1, the V gene TRBV5-6, with unresolved D. There are 12 residues in the CDR3. V was shortened by 3 bases and J by 3 bases, with 6 bases between the two germline ends. CDR1 and CDR2 (germline): SGHDT, YYEEEE. The chain's CDR3 is CASSSYDTEAFF. As DNA, the CDR3 is TGTGCCAGCAGCTCATATGACACTGAAGCTTTCTTT.

This chain's CDR3 is CASSETLSGNTEAFF. The CDR3 DNA is TGTGCCAGCAGTGAGACGTTATCGGGGAACACTGAAGCTTTCTTT. The gene calls are TRBV28 and TRBJ1-1; D is unclear. Deletions cut 5 bases from V and 1 base from J, with 14 bases between. The CDR3 contains 15 residues. Germline-derived CDR1 and CDR2 are MDHEN and SYDVKM.

This clonotype was recorded at least ten times. The rearrangement uses TRBV7-9 and TRBJ1-1; D gene uncertain. Germline lookup yields CDR1 SEHNR and CDR2 FQNEAQ (reference sequence). This CDR3 spans 15 amino acids. Trimming took off 5 bases at V and 3 bases at J, with 16 bases between the two ends. The CDR3: CASSPHAGADTEAFF. The CDR3 nucleotides are TGTGCCAGCAGCCCCCATGCGGGTGCCGACACTGAAGCTTTCTTT.

This clonotype was recorded at least ten times. This chain links TRBV6-6 with TRBJ2-1; D gene unclear. Germline V gives CDR1 MNHNY, CDR2 SVGAGI (reference sequence). This CDR3 region has 13 residues. Trimming pared 2 bases from V and 6 bases from J, leaving 8 bases between. CDR3 residues: CASSYGRLNEQFF. CDR3 nucleotide sequence: TGTGCCAGCAGTTACGGGCGCCTCAATGAGCAGTTCTTC.

The V call is TRBV3-1, the J call TRBJ2-1, with D tentatively TRBD1 or TRBD2 (6 bases each). Trimming took 4 bases from V and 5 from J, leaving 12 bases between them. This CDR3 has 14 residues. From germline, CDR1 is LGHDT and CDR2 YNNKEL (reference sequence). The CDR3 bases are TGTGCCAGCAGCCGCGGGACAAATCACAATGAGCAGTTCTTC. Protein: CASSRGTNHNEQFF.

This clonotype was seen only a few times. The chain uses TRBV6-5 and TRBJ2-1; D might be TRBD2 (7 bases). Deletions cut 1 base from V and 6 bases from J, with 19 bases between. The germline V gene encodes CDR1 MNHEY and CDR2 SVGAGI. The CDR3 spans 17 residues. The CDR3 nucleotides read TGTGCCAGCAGTTACTGGGTGGGGGGGGGCCGGGTCAATGAGCAGTTCTTC. Translated: CASSYWVGGGRVNEQFF.

The table lists this clonotype with many counts. The CDR3 region is CASSLTFRELGEQYF. CDR3 DNA sequence: TGCGCCAGCAGCTTAACTTTCAGGGAATTGGGCGAGCAGTACTTC. The chain uses TRBV5-1 and TRBJ2-7, with D maybe TRBD1 (5 bases). CDR1 and CDR2 (germline): SGHRS, YFSETQ. Trimming pared 2 bases from V and 6 bases from J, leaving 18 bases between. The CDR3 runs to 15 residues.

This chain joins TRBV7-9 and TRBJ2-7; D not resolved. The V gene lost 1 base and the J gene lost 2 bases, with 3 bases spanning the gap. Per germline, CDR1 SEHNR and CDR2 FQNEAQ (reference sequence). There are 12 residues in the CDR3. The CDR3: CASSLEAYEQYF. The CDR3 DNA reads TGTGCCAGCAGCTTAGAAGCCTACGAGCAGTACTTC.

The V call is TRBV5-1, the J call TRBJ2-3, with 7 bases lining up with TRBD1. J gave up 0 bases and V 4 bases, and 8 bases lay outside the gene matches. Per germline, CDR1 SGHRS and CDR2 YFSETQ. The length of the CDR3 is 16 residues. The CDR3, as DNA: TGCGCCAGCAGCGGCGGACAGGTTTATAGCACAGATACGCAGTATTTT. Protein: CASSGGQVYSTDTQYF.

In nucleotides, the CDR3 is TGTGCCAGCAGCTTAAGTCAGGGCACTGAAGCTTTCTTT. Protein product: CASSLSQGTEAFF. This sequence joins TRBV7-3 and TRBJ1-1, with D possibly TRBD1 on 5 matching bases. Trimming took 1 base from V and 4 from J, leaving 7 bases between them. The CDR3 is 13 residues long. The germline V gene encodes CDR1 SGHTA and CDR2 FQGTGA.

The chain links TRBV29-1 to TRBJ2-2; 11 positions agree with TRBD1. Germline V gene lookup returns CDR1 SQVTM and CDR2 ANQGSEA. The CDR3 runs 13 residues. The J segment lost 4 bases and the V segment lost 7 bases, leaving 2 bases of the junction unmatched. CDR3 DNA sequence: TGCAGCGGGGGACAGGGGGTCACCGGGGAGCTGTTTTTT. Amino acids: CSGGQGVTGELFF.

In its sample, this clonotype was seen a few times. The chain is built from TRBV4-1 and TRBJ1-1, with D tentatively TRBD1 (5 bases). V was clipped by 0 bases and J by 1 base, with 15 bases between them. CDR1 MGHRA and CDR2 YSYEKL come from the germline V gene. The CDR3 loop spans 17 amino acids. In DNA form, the CDR3 reads TGCGCCAGCAGCCAAGAGGGTTTAGGGGCCAGGAACACTGAAGCTTTCTTT. Protein sequence: CASSQEGLGARNTEAFF.

This clonotype has a handful of counts. V is TRBV7-2 and J is TRBJ2-1, with TRBD2 matching 16 bases. Trimming took 6 bases from V and 9 from J; bases not matched to a gene: 8. In germline, CDR1 is SGHTA, CDR2 FQGNSA. This CDR3 comprises 16 residues. The CDR3 spells CASSASGTSGGAEQFF. DNA of the CDR3: TGTGCCAGCAGTGCTTCCGGGACTAGCGGGGGGGCTGAGCAGTTCTTC.

This clonotype has just a few counts. The chain employs TRBV6-5 and TRBJ1-1; unclear D gene. The CDR3 totals 13 residues. Germline CDR1 reads MNHEY; CDR2 reads SVGAGI. With 0 bases removed from V and 8 bases from J, the gap between germline ends came to 10 bases. The CDR3 region has the DNA TGTGCCAGCAGTTACTCGAGGGCAGCCGAAGCTTTCTTT. This codes for CASSYSRAAEAFF.

The chain links TRBV7-9 to TRBJ1-6; TRBD1 agrees at 8 bases. The CDR3 has 14 amino acids. In germline, CDR1 is SEHNR, CDR2 FQNEAQ (reference sequence). The V segment lost 6 bases and the J segment 5 bases; nucleotides outside the gene matches: 3. CDR3 loop: CASRHRGNNSPLHF. Here the CDR3 DNA reads TGTGCCAGCAGGCACAGGGGGAATAATTCACCCCTCCACTTT.

This clonotype was seen more than once but under ten times. CDR3 loop: CSGLRGFISTDTQYF. The CDR3 nucleotides read TGCAGTGGGCTGCGGGGGTTTATTAGCACAGATACGCAGTATTTT. The V and J genes are TRBV20-1 and TRBJ2-3; TRBD2 matches 7 bases. The J segment lost 0 bases and the V segment lost 7 bases, leaving 10 bases of the junction unmatched. The CDR3 is 15 amino acids. Germline CDR1 reads DFQATT; CDR2 reads SNEGSKA (reference sequence).

The rearrangement links TRBV5-1 to TRBJ1-2; 8 nucleotides line up with TRBD1. V shed 7 bases, J shed 6 bases, and the junction held 2 bases outside the gene matches. CDR1 is SGHRS and CDR2 is YFSETQ in the germline V gene. The CDR3 sequence is 11 residues long. The CDR3 coding sequence is TGCGCCAGCCGACAGGGGAATGGCTACACCTTC. Its protein product is CASRQGNGYTF.

The chain joins TRBV7-9 to TRBJ2-2, with 9 bases fitting TRBD1. With 5 bases clipped from V and 6 bases from J, the junction kept 7 bases outside the gene matches. This CDR3 is 15 amino acids long. Germline CDR1 is SEHNR and CDR2 is FQNEAQ (reference sequence). The CDR3 nucleotides are TGTGCCAGCAGCACTTACAGGGGGCCCGCCGGGGAGCTGTTTTTT. Amino acids: CASSTYRGPAGELFF.